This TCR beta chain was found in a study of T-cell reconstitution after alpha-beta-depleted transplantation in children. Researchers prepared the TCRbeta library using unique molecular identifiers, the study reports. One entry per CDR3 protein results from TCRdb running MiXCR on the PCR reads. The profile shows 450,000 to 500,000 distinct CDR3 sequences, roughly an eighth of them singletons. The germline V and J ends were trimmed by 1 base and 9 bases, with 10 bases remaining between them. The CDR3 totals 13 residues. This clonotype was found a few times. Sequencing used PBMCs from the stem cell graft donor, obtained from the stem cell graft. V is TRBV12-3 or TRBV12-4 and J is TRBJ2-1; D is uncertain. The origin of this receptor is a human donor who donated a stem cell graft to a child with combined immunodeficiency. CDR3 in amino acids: CASSLGLVGEQFF. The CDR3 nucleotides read TGTGCCAGCAGTTTAGGTCTGGTAGGTGAGCAGTTCTTC.